Sequencing of this TCR beta chain was carried out in a study of T cell responses to AZD1222 COVID-19 vaccine (dated by TCRdb to about 2021). As for the study more broadly: AZD1222 recipients with second doses at about 4 weeks or about 12 weeks were pooled, because spike-specific TCR depth and breadth did not differ between schedules. TCR sequencing was performed for fewer than 250 trial participants, of whom some 200 were given two doses of AZD1222 and 26 were given two doses of MenACWY control vaccine. Enrollment into the trials was organized by age into subgroups of 18-55, 56-69 and 70-plus years, and those subgroups contained 148, 28 and 57 TCR-sequenced participants, respectively.

This clone showed up just once. The target of this receptor is not known. No much larger clonotype is one base removed from it; base qualities were not supplied. What the authors observed across the whole study: CD4 TCRs associated with the vaccine covered the entire spike protein, and the dominant responses were in regions 160-218 and 743-854. In the small 56-69-year group, the increase in depth fell short of significance, most likely because of low power. After two AZD1222 doses, both the breadth and the depth of spike-specific TCRs were significantly higher than at day 0 and than in MenACWY recipients. Nearly half of unique spike-specific TCRs reportedly recognized epitopes outside regions mutated in the B.1.351 and B.1.1.7 variants. Conclusions about previously exposed vaccinees are limited, since just six or seven AZD1222 recipients were seropositive for SARS-CoV-2 at baseline. Participants were mostly white British and included more females than males, and it was suggested by the authors that clonal diversity may have been underestimated. Because no day 14 peak-response samples were available, repertoires were characterized only after the peak T cell response.

Reading the germline V gene gives CDR1 MNHEY and CDR2 SVGAGI. Trimming costs V 5 bases and J 6 bases, and their ends lie 20 bases apart. The CDR3 covers 15 residues, taking in both the cysteine and the phenylalanine. Here the CDR3 DNA is all that survives: 45 bases in frame from base 1. The label giving this sample's time point can be read as: baseline before first vaccination. Samples from vaccinated people were obtained from the UK trials COV001 and COV002, which included a single-blind randomized controlled phase 2/3 trial of AZD1222 (ChAdOx1 nCoV-19) in healthy adults. Trial participant PBMC samples were collected at day 0 and day 28 after the second dose for TCRbeta chain sequencing. The CDR3 regions of human TCRbeta chains were subjected to immunosequencing. The published analysis was carried out like this. TCRs in the repertoires were matched against a reference library of SARS-CoV-2-specific TCRs that had been generated with the MIRA antigen-specificity platform. Breadth meant the fraction of unique TCRs that were SARS-CoV-2-associated, whereas depth meant the fraction of total T cells that were SARS-CoV-2-associated. Using the MIRA data, every spike-specific TCR was mapped to the spike region that the TCR reacted to and assigned to either a CD4 or a CD8 class. Log10-transformed breadth and depth values were compared by one-way ANOVA with Sidak's multiple comparisons tests. TCRdb provides this immuneACCESS table in a form limited to in-frame rearrangements. Some clones are lacking; in checked studies, under half of them reflect an unresolved V gene, and why the rest are absent is not known. Clonal size and the V and J genes are those of that table, whereas D and trimming came from the DNA. The sample table shows fewer than 300,000 clones, and 93% are seen once. The ten most abundant clones make up around 0.57% of the sample.

Here the sequenced sample was peripheral blood, taken on day 0 of AZD1222 vaccination. The chain employs TRBV6-5 and TRBJ2-7, with a tentative D gene TRBD2 over 5 matching bases. The TCR sequence derives from an adult in good health. The DNA is TGTGCCAGCAGTCCTACCAACCCTTGGAGGCTCGAGCAGTACTTC. The resulting protein is CASSPTNPWRLEQYF.